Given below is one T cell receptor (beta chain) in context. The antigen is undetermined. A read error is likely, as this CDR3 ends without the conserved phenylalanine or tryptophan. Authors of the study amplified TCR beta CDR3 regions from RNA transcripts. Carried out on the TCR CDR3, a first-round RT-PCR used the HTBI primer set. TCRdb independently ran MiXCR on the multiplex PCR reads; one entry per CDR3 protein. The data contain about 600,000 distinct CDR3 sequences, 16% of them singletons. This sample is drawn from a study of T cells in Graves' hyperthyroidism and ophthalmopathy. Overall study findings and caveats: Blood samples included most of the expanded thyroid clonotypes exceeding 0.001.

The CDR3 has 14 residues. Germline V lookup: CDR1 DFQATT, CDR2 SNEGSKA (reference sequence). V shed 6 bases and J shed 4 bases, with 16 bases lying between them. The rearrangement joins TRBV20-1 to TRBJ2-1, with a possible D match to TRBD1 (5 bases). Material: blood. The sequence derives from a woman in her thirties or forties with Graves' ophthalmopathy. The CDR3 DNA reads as TGCAGTGCAGTCTGGACAAGGGATTACAATGAGCAGTTCTCC. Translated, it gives CSAVWTRDYNEQFS.